This TCR beta chain was sequenced for a study of cytomegalovirus exposure and HLA in healthy donors. Study-level findings and limits: Three CMV-associated chains proved CMV antigen-specific in vitro.

For this clone: Its antigen remains unknown.

The V gene lost 0 bases and the J gene lost 11 bases, with 19 bases spanning the gap. CDR3 length: 15 residues. The germline gives CDR1 MNHEY, CDR2 SVGAGI. The table came from immunoSEQ multiplex PCR; TCRdb's copy has only in-frame clones and leaves some out. The sample has 130,000 or so clones; about 88% are singletons. This chain links TRBV6-5 with TRBJ1-1; the D gene is possibly TRBD1 (6 bases). This TCR came from a woman between 18 and 29 years old in good health and CMV-seropositive. The specimen was PBMCs. CDR3 sequence: CASSYSTWGQGYAFF. In DNA, the CDR3 is TGTGCCAGCAGTTACTCGACGTGGGGGCAGGGCTATGCTTTCTTT.